The present T cell receptor (beta chain) was sequenced within a study of T cells in Graves' hyperthyroidism and ophthalmopathy. In germline, CDR1 is DFQATT, CDR2 SNEGSKA (reference sequence). The CDR3 totals 14 residues. V lost 0 bases and J lost 0, with 8 bases in between. RNA transcripts were the template for amplifying TCR beta CDR3 regions. Carried out on the TCR CDR3, a first-round RT-PCR used the HTBI primer set. TCRdb re-called the multiplex PCR reads with MiXCR, one entry per CDR3 protein. The sample lists hundreds of thousands of distinct CDR3 sequences, about 19% occurring once. This clonotype was seen only a few times. Clinical symptoms, serum thyroxine and TRAb, thyroid ultrasound and orbital computed tomography together formed the diagnostic basis. The blood specimen was taken at initial hyperthyroidism diagnosis, before any ophthalmopathy symptoms.

The sequence was collected from a woman between 50 and 59 years old with Graves' hyperthyroidism that later progressed to Graves' ophthalmopathy. V and J are TRBV20-1 and TRBJ1-2; no reliable D call. The specimen was blood. This chain's CDR3 is CSARDYGANYGYTF. The CDR3 coding sequence is TGCAGTGCTAGAGATTACGGCGCTAACTATGGCTACACCTTC.